These 26 T cell receptor beta chains came from one sample sequenced in a study of cytomegalovirus exposure and HLA in healthy donors. The PCR was carried out with 60 Vbeta primers and 13 Jbeta primers. Generated by immunoSEQ multiplex PCR, the TCRdb table keeps only in-frame clones and is missing some. The repertoire holds approximately 200,000 clones, with roughly 85% as singletons. Sequenced: PBMCs. Receptor source: a woman aged 45-59 years in good health and CMV-seronegative.

Details on this clone: It is likely a read error, because the conserved phenylalanine at the end of the CDR3 is missing. The genes are TRBV11-2 and TRBJ2-3, with D perhaps matching TRBD1 (6 bases). The CDR3 spans 13 residues. Per the germline V gene, CDR1 is SGHAT and CDR2 is FQNNGV. Trimming stripped 5 bases from V and 7 bases from J, with 13 bases between. DNA of the CDR3: TGTGCCAGCAGCCCCGGGACATTCAATACGCAGTATCTT. It yields the protein CASSPGTFNTQYL.

The chain carries TRBV5-1 and TRBJ1-1; D is perhaps TRBD1 (5 bases). Trimming pared 5 bases from V and 0 bases from J, leaving 11 bases between. Germline values: CDR1 SGHRS, CDR2 YFSETQ. This CDR3 region has 14 residues. The CDR3 here is CASRRTSMNTEAFF. CDR3 DNA: TGCGCCAGCAGACGGACAAGCATGAACACTGAAGCTTTCTTT. Together with reference TRBV5-1 and TRBJ1-1, the CDR3 gives the full variable domain: KAGVTQTPRYLIKTRGQQVTLSCSPISGHRSVSWYQQTPGQGLQFLFEYFSETQRNKGNFPGRFSGRQFSNSRSEMNVSTLELGDSALYLCASRRTSMNTEAFFGQGTRLTVV.

The CDR3 sequence is CASSLEPQGGYGYTF. The CDR3 coding sequence is TGTGCCAGCAGCTTGGAACCGCAGGGGGGCTATGGCTACACCTTC. This chain uses TRBV5-4 with TRBJ1-2, with TRBD1 matching 7 bases. With 0 bases clipped from V and 4 bases from J, the junction kept 6 bases outside the gene matches. CDR3 size: 15 residues. CDR1 is SGHNT and CDR2 is YYREEE in the germline V gene (reference sequence).

The chain carries TRBV4-3 and TRBJ2-3, with D tentatively TRBD2 (6 bases). The ends were cut back, 0 bases at V and 2 bases at J, with 15 bases in the middle. The CDR3 length is 17 residues. Germline V CDR1 and CDR2: LGHNA, YSLEER. CDR3 residues: CASSQDVRGTDTDTQYF. CDR3 nucleotides: TGCGCCAGCAGCCAAGATGTCCGCGGGACCGACACAGATACGCAGTATTTT.

This chain connects TRBV28 to TRBJ2-1; 7 bases line up with TRBD1. J lost 0 bases, V lost 5 bases, and 10 bases had no gene match. CDR1 and CDR2 from the germline V gene are MDHEN and SYDVKM. CDR3 length: 17 residues. CDR3 region: CASSLRPGGSSYNEQFF. The CDR3 DNA reads TGTGCCAGCAGTCTAAGGCCAGGGGGTAGCTCCTACAATGAGCAGTTCTTC.

The rearrangement links TRBV9 to TRBJ2-3, with 8 bases lining up with TRBD2. The CDR3 totals 19 residues. V lost 0 bases to trimming and J lost 1 base; unmatched junction nucleotides: 13. The germline V gene encodes CDR1 SGDLS and CDR2 YYNGEE. The CDR3 sequence: CASSVATGSGGRGTDTQYF. In nucleotides, the CDR3 is TGTGCCAGCAGCGTAGCGACCGGGTCGGGAGGGAGGGGCACAGATACGCAGTATTTT.

CDR3 sequence (DNA): TGTGCCAGCACAGGGACTGCAGACTACGAGCAGTACTTC. Amino acid sequence: CASTGTADYEQYF. J is TRBJ2-5 and V is TRBV6-5; TRBD2 might be the D (6 bases). TRBJ2-7 matches the DNA end more closely, so the J call is doubtful. Per the germline V gene, CDR1 is MNHEY and CDR2 is SVGAGI. There are 13 residues in the CDR3.

The V call is TRBV4-1, the J call TRBJ2-1, with 9 bases identical to TRBD2. The CDR3 is made up of 14 amino acids. Germline loops: CDR1 MGHRA, CDR2 YSYEKL. With V trimmed by 1 base and J by 5 bases, 0 bases remained unmatched. The CDR3 coding sequence is TGCGCCAGCAGCCAAGGCGGGAGGGACAATGAGCAGTTCTTC. Amino acid sequence: CASSQGGRDNEQFF.

The genes are TRBV9 and TRBJ1-4; weak D call: TRBD1 (6 bases). CDR1 and CDR2 (germline): SGDLS, YYNGEE. The CDR3 extends over 16 amino acids. Trimming shortened V by 0 bases and J by 8 bases, and 17 bases separated the two germline ends. CDR3 nucleotides: TGTGCCAGCAGCGTAGGTACCGGGACATCAGTGGAAAAACTGTTTTTT. It codes for CASSVGTGTSVEKLFF. The full variable domain, with the rest looked up from reference TRBV9 and TRBJ1-4, is DSGVTQTPKHLITATGQRVTLRCSPRSGDLSVYWYQQSLDQGLQFLIQYYNGEERAKGNILERFSAQQFPDLHSELNLSSLELGDSALYFCASSVGTGTSVEKLFFGSGTQLSVL.

The chain couples TRBV5-6 to TRBJ2-1; the match to TRBD1 covers 9 bases. The J segment lost 10 bases and the V segment lost 8 bases, leaving 10 bases of the junction unmatched. The V gene's germline CDR1 is SGHDT and CDR2 YYEEEE. This CDR3 spans 13 amino acids. The CDR3 reads CASRPKDRGEQFF. CDR3 sequence (DNA): TGTGCCAGTCGACCTAAGGACAGGGGAGAGCAGTTCTTC.

This clone was seen a few times. The chain is built from TRBV5-1 and TRBJ1-5; weak D call: TRBD1 (6 bases). The CDR3 runs 19 residues. In germline, CDR1 is SGHRS, CDR2 YFSETQ. V lost 0 bases, J lost 0 bases, and 19 bases lay in between. The CDR3 coding sequence is TGCGCCAGCAGCTTGGAGTGGCAGGGGAACAACCATAGCAATCAGCCCCAGCATTTT. Its protein product is CASSLEWQGNNHSNQPQHF.

In DNA form, the CDR3 reads TGTGCCACCAGCAGTCGCGGGCACGATTCTGGGGAGCAGTTCTTC. Translated: CATSSRGHDSGEQFF. The V and J genes are TRBV15 and TRBJ2-1; D perhaps matches TRBD2 (5 bases). This CDR3 has 15 residues. CDR1 and CDR2 from the germline V gene are LNHNV and YYDKDF (reference sequence). V was trimmed by 3 bases and J by 10 bases, leaving 19 bases between them. Full variable domain (outside the CDR3, taken from reference TRBV15 and TRBJ2-1): DAMVIQNPRYQVTQFGKPVTLSCSQTLNHNVMYWYQQKSSQAPKLLFHYYDKDFNNEADTPDNFQSRRPNTSFCFLDIRSPGLGDTAMYLCATSSRGHDSGEQFFGPGTRLTVL.

The chain recombines TRBV6-5 with TRBJ1-4; D not resolved. V lost 0 bases and J lost 8, with 10 bases in between. Germline values: CDR1 MNHEY, CDR2 SVGAGI. This CDR3 is 14 amino acids long. This chain's CDR3 is CASSYSRFGEKLFF. Here the CDR3 DNA reads TGTGCCAGCAGTTACTCCAGGTTCGGAGAAAAACTGTTTTTT.

The chain recombines TRBV19 with TRBJ2-1; TRBD2 agrees at 14 bases. Germline V gene data show CDR1 as LNHDA and CDR2 as SQIVND (reference sequence). The CDR3 spans 16 residues. The V gene end was trimmed by 6 bases and the J gene end by 6 bases; junction bases not matched to a gene: 7. Here the CDR3 DNA reads TGTGCCAGTAGCCCGACTAGCGGGAGGGGTTTCAATGAGCAGTTCTTC. Its protein is CASSPTSGRGFNEQFF.

The chain uses TRBV4-1 and TRBJ2-3; 12 nucleotides align to TRBD2. V shed 4 bases and J 5 bases; nucleotides not matched to a gene: 4. Germline CDR1 MGHRA, CDR2 YSYEKL. This CDR3 spans 15 amino acids. The CDR3 here is CASSLGLAGKDTQYF. In nucleotides, the CDR3 is TGCGCCAGCAGCCTCGGACTAGCGGGAAAAGATACGCAGTATTTT.

This chain joins TRBV5-1 and TRBJ2-7; tentative D call: TRBD2 (5 bases). The V gene lost 4 bases and the J gene lost 0 bases, with 17 bases spanning the gap. The germline V gene encodes CDR1 SGHRS and CDR2 YFSETQ. The CDR3 totals 16 residues. CDR3 loop: CASSPLGVYGSYEQYF. The CDR3 bases are TGCGCCAGCAGCCCCCTCGGGGTCTATGGCTCCTACGAGCAGTACTTC.

The chain uses TRBV11-3 and TRBJ2-3; TRBD1 matches 10 bases. CDR3 length: 16 residues. V shed 5 bases, J shed 2 bases, and the junction held 7 bases outside the gene matches. The germline V gene encodes CDR1 SGHNT and CDR2 YENEEA. The CDR3 spells CASSPGTGANTDTQYF. The CDR3, as DNA: TGTGCCAGCAGCCCGGGGACAGGGGCGAACACAGATACGCAGTATTTT.

The chain couples TRBV18 to TRBJ2-2; 15 nucleotides align to TRBD2. Germline values: CDR1 KGHSH, CDR2 LQKENI. V was clipped by 3 bases and J by 6 bases; unmatched bases: 5. This CDR3 comprises 17 residues. The CDR3 loop reads CASSPPGLAGGPGELFF. CDR3 in DNA: TGTGCCAGCTCACCCCCCGGACTAGCGGGAGGGCCCGGGGAGCTGTTTTTT.

The rearrangement links TRBV28 to TRBJ2-2; no firm D call. Germline loops: CDR1 MDHEN, CDR2 SYDVKM. This CDR3 spans 12 amino acids. V lost 6 bases to trimming and J lost 5 bases, with 7 bases between them. DNA for the CDR3: TGTGCCAGCAGAGCCGGGACCGGGGAGCTGTTTTTT. This translates into CASRAGTGELFF.

This clone was found a few times. The chain combines TRBV6-5 with TRBJ2-1, with 8 bases matching TRBD2. The CDR3 loop spans 14 amino acids. V was clipped by 7 bases and J by 7 bases; unmatched bases: 9. CDR1 is MNHEY and CDR2 is SVGAGI in the germline V gene. The CDR3 nucleotides are TGTGCCAGCACAAGCGGGAGCCTTACAAATGAGCAGTTCTTC. Protein sequence: CASTSGSLTNEQFF.

The chain has TRBV19 and TRBJ2-1; 9 bases line up with TRBD2. The V gene's germline CDR1 is LNHDA and CDR2 SQIVND (reference sequence). The CDR3 runs 16 residues. The V gene end was trimmed by 10 bases and the J gene end by 3 bases; junction bases not matched to a gene: 13. CDR3 sequence reads: CATTPAGGGIYNEQFF. The CDR3 coding sequence is TGTGCCACCACACCAGCGGGAGGAGGGATCTACAATGAGCAGTTCTTC.

This clone was seen just once. The chain carries TRBV18 and TRBJ2-7, with 7 bases that match TRBD1. The length of the CDR3 is 15 residues. Per germline, CDR1 KGHSH and CDR2 LQKENI. J lost 3 bases, V lost 3 bases, and 8 bases had no gene match. CDR3 DNA: TGTGCCAGCTCACCTGGGCAGGGGGTCTACTACGAGCAGTACTTC. Its protein product is CASSPGQGVYYEQYF.

The V and J genes are TRBV10-3 and TRBJ2-2, with 10 positions matching TRBD1. Germline assignment: CDR1 ENHRY and CDR2 SYGVKD. V shed 0 bases and J 4 bases; nucleotides not matched to a gene: 8. The CDR3 sequence is 18 residues long. CDR3 in DNA: TGTGCCATCAGTGAGTCGATCGACAGGGGGCTAAGCACCGGGGAGCTGTTTTTT. Residues: CAISESIDRGLSTGELFF.

This chain uses TRBV5-1 with TRBJ2-5, with D possibly TRBD2 on 6 matching bases. Trimming took off 7 bases at V and 3 bases at J, with 16 bases between the two ends. Germline V gene data show CDR1 as SGHRS and CDR2 as YFSETQ. The CDR3 contains 14 residues. The CDR3 is CASPFRLAEETQYF. The CDR3 DNA sequence: TGCGCCAGCCCCTTTAGGTTAGCGGAAGAGACCCAGTACTTC.

V gene TRBV5-1 combines with J gene TRBJ1-1; no firm D call. The germline gives CDR1 SGHRS, CDR2 YFSETQ. CDR3 length: 13 residues. V was cut by 0 bases and J by 1 base, with 4 bases left in between. CDR3 in DNA: TGCGCCAGCAGCTTGGATCAGAACACTGAAGCTTTCTTT. Residues: CASSLDQNTEAFF.

This clone was seen a few times. The rearrangement uses TRBV5-1 and TRBJ2-3; 10 positions match TRBD2. CDR3 length: 17 residues. With V trimmed by 0 bases and J by 4 bases, 8 bases remained unmatched. From germline, CDR1 is SGHRS and CDR2 YFSETQ. The CDR3 protein is CASSLEAPGLAPDTQYF. The DNA of the CDR3 is TGCGCCAGCAGCTTGGAGGCCCCGGGACTAGCGCCAGATACGCAGTATTTT. The full variable domain, rest sourced from reference TRBV5-1 and TRBJ2-3, is KAGVTQTPRYLIKTRGQQVTLSCSPISGHRSVSWYQQTPGQGLQFLFEYFSETQRNKGNFPGRFSGRQFSNSRSEMNVSTLELGDSALYLCASSLEAPGLAPDTQYFGPGTRLTVL.